A single sample gave rise to the 25 T cell receptor beta chains below, sequenced in a study of human T cells and chemical hapten exposure. The time point is: patch test 1, 2 weeks after DPC sensitization. This sample's treatment: therapeutic diphenylcyclopropenone sensitization with weekly scalp DPC. One entry per CDR3 protein results from TCRdb running MiXCR on the RACE reads. This sample has a few hundred thousand distinct CDR3 sequences; 4.8% occur once, and the top ten carry about 2.2%. The source was whole blood, collected in connection with sensitization to the hapten diphenylcyclopropenone (DPC). The receptors were sampled from a woman in her forties or fifties with alopecia areata. Some clones in this sample may be carry-over from other donors' samples.

This clonotype was observed a handful of times. V usage is TRBV3-1 and J usage is TRBJ1-5; D unresolved. In germline, CDR1 is LGHDT, CDR2 YNNKEL (reference sequence). CDR3 length: 15 residues. The ends were cut back, 3 bases at V and 1 base at J, with 10 bases in the middle. Here the CDR3 DNA reads TGTGCCAGCAGCCAGAACCCAGGAAGCAATCAGCCCCAGCATTTT. It is translated as CASSQNPGSNQPQHF.

This clonotype was picked up many times. The V and J genes are TRBV7-2 and TRBJ2-2; D unclear. Germline lookup yields CDR1 SGHTA and CDR2 FQGNSA. This CDR3 has 16 amino acids. V was cut by 2 bases and J by 5 bases, with 15 bases left in between. CDR3 loop: CASSLLTRVTTGELFF. As DNA, the CDR3 is TGTGCCAGCAGCTTATTAACACGGGTGACGACCGGGGAGCTGTTTTTT.

This clonotype was counted at least ten times. V gene TRBV9 combines with J gene TRBJ2-7; a possible D gene is TRBD2 (6 bases). V was shortened by 0 bases and J by 3 bases, with 10 bases between the two germline ends. CDR3 length: 14 residues. The germline V gene has CDR1 SGDLS and CDR2 YYNGEE. CDR3 loop: CASSVGSGGYEQYF. The CDR3 region has the DNA TGTGCCAGCAGCGTAGGGTCCGGGGGCTACGAGCAGTACTTC.

Many counts were recorded for this clonotype. The chain uses TRBV5-1 and TRBJ1-2, with 8 bases lining up with TRBD1. V was pared by 4 bases and J by 3 bases, with 20 bases of the junction left unmatched. Per germline, CDR1 SGHRS and CDR2 YFSETQ. The CDR3 covers 19 residues. Written as DNA, the CDR3 is TGCGCCAGCAGCCCTTACACCAAGGACAGGGATTCATTACACTATGGCTACACCTTC. Its protein product is CASSPYTKDRDSLHYGYTF.

This clonotype has at least ten counts. The chain joins TRBV6-6 to TRBJ1-5; no clear D gene. Germline V gives CDR1 MNHNY, CDR2 SVGAGI (reference sequence). Trimming stripped 4 bases from V and 4 bases from J, with 5 bases between. This CDR3 is 12 amino acids long. CDR3 amino acids: CASSLQNQPQHF. The CDR3 nucleotides are TGTGCCAGCAGTTTACAGAATCAGCCCCAGCATTTT.

The table lists this clonotype with many counts. The chain employs TRBV7-2 and TRBJ2-1; TRBD1 matches at 8 bases. The CDR3 is made up of 14 amino acids. Germline CDR1 SGHTA, CDR2 FQGNSA. With 4 bases clipped from V and 7 bases from J, the junction kept 6 bases outside the gene matches. CDR3 protein: CASSSTTGGNEQFF. CDR3 coding DNA: TGTGCCAGCAGCTCCACCACAGGGGGAAATGAGCAGTTCTTC.

The chain is built from TRBV20-1 and TRBJ1-1, with 9 bases fitting TRBD1. The germline CDR1 and CDR2 sequences are DFQATT and SNEGSKA (reference sequence). J lost 1 base, V lost 5 bases, and 2 bases had no gene match. This CDR3 comprises 13 residues. This CDR3 reads CSAPGQGNTEAFF. The CDR3 DNA sequence: TGCAGTGCTCCGGGACAGGGGAACACTGAAGCTTTCTTT.

This clonotype came up a few times. The rearrangement joins TRBV24-1 to TRBJ1-1; D possibly corresponds to TRBD1 (5 bases). CDR3 length: 15 amino acids. Germline V CDR1 and CDR2: KGHDR, SFDVKD. Trimming stripped 3 bases from V and 4 bases from J, with 14 bases between. As DNA, the CDR3 is TGTGCCACCAGTGATCCCCCTCGACAGCGCACTGAAGCTTTCTTT. It codes for CATSDPPRQRTEAFF.

This clonotype was observed at least ten times. The chain carries TRBV5-5 and TRBJ2-7; tentative D call: TRBD2 (6 bases). V was cut by 2 bases and J by 7 bases, with 16 bases left in between. Germline V lookup: CDR1 SGHKS, CDR2 YYEKEE (reference sequence). This CDR3 is built from 14 residues. DNA of the CDR3: TGTGCCAGCAGCTTTCCCGGCATAGCGGAGGAGCAGTACTTC. The encoded protein is CASSFPGIAEEQYF.

This clonotype was seen at least ten times. The chain has TRBV9 and TRBJ1-5; 7 nucleotides match TRBD1. V lost 0 bases and J lost 3; bases outside the gene matches: 3. The CDR3 has 15 amino acids. CDR1 is SGDLS and CDR2 is YYNGEE in the germline V gene. CDR3 in amino acids: CASSVGQGDNQPQHF. For the CDR3, the DNA is TGTGCCAGCAGCGTAGGTCAGGGGGACAATCAGCCCCAGCATTTT.

This clonotype was counted many times. The rearrangement joins TRBV10-3 to TRBJ1-1, with 7 positions matching TRBD1. Germline CDR1 is ENHRY and CDR2 is SYGVKD. This CDR3 is built from 17 residues. V shed 0 bases and J 0 bases; nucleotides not matched to a gene: 7. CDR3 nucleotide sequence: TGTGCCATCAGTGAGTCCCCTGGACAGGACCTGAACACTGAAGCTTTCTTT. Translated, it gives CAISESPGQDLNTEAFF.

This clonotype was seen ten or more times. The rearrangement links TRBV29-1 to TRBJ2-1; no definite D call. Germline V gene sequence: CDR1 SQVTM, CDR2 ANQGSEA. This CDR3 spans 13 amino acids. Trimming pared 3 bases from V and 1 base from J, leaving 7 bases between. In nucleotides, the CDR3 is TGCAGCGTTGAGGCCTCTTCCTACAATGAGCAGTTCTTC. Its protein product is CSVEASSYNEQFF.

This clonotype was observed many times. The gene calls are TRBV29-1 and TRBJ2-1; D gene uncertain. Germline CDR1 is SQVTM and CDR2 is ANQGSEA. V dropped 0 bases and J dropped 0 bases, with 12 bases sitting between them. This CDR3 region has 16 residues. The CDR3 nucleotides read TGCAGCGTTGAAGATGACAATAGGAGCTCCTACAATGAGCAGTTCTTC. It yields the protein CSVEDDNRSSYNEQFF.

The chain combines TRBV27 with TRBJ2-2; perhaps TRBD2 as D (5 bases). Germline CDR1 and CDR2: MNHEY and SMNVEV (reference sequence). V was clipped by 7 bases and J by 0 bases, with 12 bases between them. CDR3 length equals 15 residues. CDR3 region: CASTRGLANTGELFF. The CDR3 nucleotides are TGTGCCAGCACCCGAGGGCTAGCGAACACCGGGGAGCTGTTTTTT.

About this clonotype itself: This CDR3 is missing its conserved last phenylalanine or tryptophan, likely due to a read error. V is TRBV30 and J is TRBJ1-1, with TRBD1 as a possible D gene (5 bases). CDR1 and CDR2 (germline): GTSNPN, SVGIG (reference sequence). There are 15 residues in the CDR3. V was pared by 0 bases and J by 2 bases, with 13 bases between. The DNA of the CDR3 is TGTGCCTGGAGTGTATTTAGGGACCTTAACACTGAAGCTTTCTCT. This sequence encodes CAWSVFRDLNTEAFS.

At least ten counts were recorded for this clonotype. This sequence joins TRBV28 and TRBJ2-1; 10 bases fit TRBD2. Germline-derived CDR1 and CDR2 are MDHEN and SYDVKM. Trimming removed 10 bases from V and 8 bases from J; junction bases left unmatched: 11. CDR3 length equals 14 residues. CDR3 region: CATWGSGRVDEQFF. The CDR3 region has the DNA TGTGCCACTTGGGGGAGCGGGAGGGTGGATGAGCAGTTCTTC.

This clonotype was detected a few times. The chain uses TRBV12-3 or TRBV12-4 and TRBJ1-1; D is unclear. This CDR3 has 16 amino acids. V lost 7 bases and J lost 2, with 20 bases in between. This CDR3 is CASTFSFGESNTEAFF. In DNA form, the CDR3 reads TGTGCCAGCACCTTTTCCTTCGGGGAGTCCAACACTGAAGCTTTCTTT.

The V and J genes are TRBV4-1 and TRBJ1-5; D possibly corresponds to TRBD1 (5 bases). This CDR3 region has 16 residues. Deletions cut 3 bases from V and 5 bases from J, with 17 bases between. The germline gives CDR1 MGHRA, CDR2 YSYEKL. For the CDR3, the DNA is TGCGCCAGCAGCCACGCCACCGGGACGGCTTATCAGCCCCAGCATTTT. As protein: CASSHATGTAYQPQHF.

There are a few counts of this clonotype. The V gene is TRBV9, the J gene TRBJ2-7; either TRBD1 or TRBD2 may fit D (7 bases each). The CDR3 sequence is 14 residues long. Germline CDR1 SGDLS, CDR2 YYNGEE. V was clipped by 3 bases and J by 0 bases, with 10 bases between them. CDR3 loop: CASSAGGVSYEQYF. DNA of the CDR3: TGTGCCAGCAGCGCAGGGGGGGTCTCCTACGAGCAGTACTTC. Combining the CDR3 with reference TRBV9 and TRBJ2-7 gives the whole variable domain DSGVTQTPKHLITATGQRVTLRCSPRSGDLSVYWYQQSLDQGLQFLIQYYNGEERAKGNILERFSAQQFPDLHSELNLSSLELGDSALYFCASSAGGVSYEQYFGPGTRLTVT.

V and J are TRBV19 and TRBJ2-1; 9 nucleotides line up with TRBD2. The CDR3 loop spans 15 amino acids. V gave up 7 bases and J gave up 5 bases; unmatched junction bases: 9. Germline CDR1 is LNHDA and CDR2 is SQIVND (reference sequence). CDR3 amino acids: CASIGWASGDNEQFF. The CDR3 DNA reads as TGTGCCAGTATAGGGTGGGCTAGCGGGGACAATGAGCAGTTCTTC.

This clonotype was seen a handful of times. The chain joins TRBV5-1 to TRBJ2-7; D perhaps matches TRBD2 (5 bases). Germline CDR1 is SGHRS and CDR2 is YFSETQ. Trimming pared 4 bases from V and 3 bases from J, leaving 11 bases between. The CDR3 has 13 residues. CDR3 DNA: TGCGCCAGCAGCCGGTCGGGGAACTACGAGCAGTACTTC. Translation gives CASSRSGNYEQYF.

The V and J genes are TRBV6-1 and TRBJ1-1; tentatively, D is TRBD1 (6 bases). The CDR3 sequence is 15 residues long. Germline values: CDR1 MNHNS, CDR2 SASEGT. Deletions cut 4 bases from V and 0 bases from J, with 12 bases between. The CDR3 DNA reads as TGTGCCAGCAGTGGGACGACAGGCCTGAACACTGAAGCTTTCTTT. Amino acid sequence: CASSGTTGLNTEAFF.

This clonotype has only a few counts. V usage is TRBV4-3 and J usage is TRBJ1-1; D unresolved. Trimming removed 1 base from V and 4 bases from J, with 7 bases in between. CDR1 LGHNA and CDR2 YSLEER come from the germline V gene. The CDR3 loop spans 13 amino acids. Here the CDR3 DNA reads TGCGCCAGCAGCCAAGTATGGGGCACTGAAGCTTTCTTT. Translation gives CASSQVWGTEAFF.

This clonotype came up once. This sequence may be a read error, since a much larger clone differs from it by one base. Since the CDR3 does not end with the conserved phenylalanine or tryptophan, this likely comes from a read error. The V call is TRBV9, the J call TRBJ2-7; D is perhaps TRBD1 or TRBD2 (5 bases each). The germline V and J ends were trimmed by 4 bases and 6 bases, with 14 bases remaining between them. In germline, CDR1 is SGDLS, CDR2 YYNGEE. The CDR3 has 13 residues. The CDR3 DNA reads as TGTGCCAGCAGCCCCGGGGACCCATCCGAGCAGTACCTC. Translation gives CASSPGDPSEQYL.

The CDR3 sequence: CASSEVDRIPTDTQYF. DNA for the CDR3: TGTGCCAGCAGTGAGGTTGACAGGATCCCCACAGATACGCAGTATTTT. The chain carries TRBV6-1 and TRBJ2-3; maybe TRBD1 (6 bases). The V gene lost 3 bases and the J gene lost 2 bases, with 15 bases spanning the gap. CDR3 length equals 16 residues. The germline V gene has CDR1 MNHNS and CDR2 SASEGT.